This T cell receptor (beta chain) was sequenced for a study of blood T cell repertoires in COVID-19. Looking at the study overall: From the United States, Italy and Spain came samples of acute and convalescent COVID-19. T cells, B-cell-depleted T cells, or PBMCs supplied cDNA or gDNA.

Original processing methods: Reference gene primer amplification in the assay estimated nucleated cell counts. The data were produced by immunoSEQ multiplex PCR, yet TCRdb's version contains in-frame clones alone and is incomplete. Clonal size and the V and J genes are those of that table, whereas D and trimming came from the DNA. The sample has about 180,000 clones; around 80% are singletons. CDR1 and CDR2 from the germline V gene are LNHDA and SQIVND (reference sequence). This CDR3 is built from 15 residues. V gave up 4 bases and J gave up 4 bases; unmatched junction bases: 7. Sequencing was done on a sample of peripheral blood. This TCR derives from an elderly woman with COVID-19, enrolled during active disease. This chain links TRBV19 with TRBJ2-7; 10 bases align to TRBD1. The CDR3 loop reads CASSRRQGASYEQYF. The CDR3 nucleotides are TGTGCCAGTAGTAGACGACAGGGGGCATCTTACGAGCAGTACTTC.